Below are 7 T cell receptor beta chains sequenced from a single sample in a study of T cell responses to AZD1222 COVID-19 vaccine. Using immunoSEQ multiplex PCR, the repertoire was profiled, and TCRdb retains in-frame clones only, with some absent. The table includes 150,000 to 180,000 clones, about 87% detected once. The sample was peripheral blood, taken 28 days after the second AZD1222 dose. All receptors derive from an adult who received the AZD1222 COVID-19 vaccine.

This rearrangement joins TRBV28 to TRBJ2-5, with D possibly being TRBD2 (6 bases). CDR1 MDHEN and CDR2 SYDVKM come from the germline V gene. The CDR3 length is 13 residues. Trimming stripped 5 bases from V and 5 bases from J, with 12 bases between. CDR3 residues: CASSRRARETQYF. The DNA of the CDR3 is TGTGCCAGCAGTCGGAGGGCCCGGGAGACCCAGTACTTC.

V and J are TRBV7-3 and TRBJ2-3, with D possibly being TRBD2 (6 bases). V was pared by 5 bases and J by 1 base, with 16 bases between. The CDR3 extends over 16 amino acids. Per the germline V gene, CDR1 is SGHTA and CDR2 is FQGTGA. Here the CDR3 DNA reads TGTGCCAGCAGCACCTCTCGTGCTAGCGGCACAGATACGCAGTATTTT. Translation gives CASSTSRASGTDTQYF.

The chain is built from TRBV9 and TRBJ2-1; 7 nucleotides line up with TRBD1. In germline, CDR1 is SGDLS, CDR2 YYNGEE. The trim removed 0 bases at V and 8 bases at J, leaving 8 bases unmatched. The CDR3 has 15 amino acids. CDR3 amino acids: CASSVGLDRVDEQFF. DNA of the CDR3: TGTGCCAGCAGCGTAGGTCTCGACAGGGTGGATGAGCAGTTCTTC.

The CDR3 here is CASSVAAASTGELFF. Here the CDR3 DNA reads TGTGCCAGCAGCGTAGCGGCAGCCAGCACCGGGGAGCTGTTTTTT. The gene calls are TRBV9 and TRBJ2-2; D unresolved. V dropped 0 bases and J dropped 4 bases, with 10 bases sitting between them. The CDR3 totals 15 residues. Germline CDR1 reads SGDLS; CDR2 reads YYNGEE.

The chain links TRBV6-2 or TRBV6-3 to TRBJ2-3; 8 bases are shared with TRBD2. Germline V gene data show CDR1 as MNHEY and CDR2 as SVGEGT. This CDR3 is built from 16 residues. V trimming: 3 bases; J trimming: 0 bases; junction bases outside the gene matches: 5. This CDR3 is CASSYGLAGSTDTQYF. The DNA for the CDR3 is TGTGCCAGCAGTTATGGGCTAGCGGGCAGCACAGATACGCAGTATTTT.

This chain connects TRBV7-8 to TRBJ1-4, with D uncertain. Germline V gives CDR1 SGHVS, CDR2 FQNEAQ. This CDR3 spans 15 amino acids. The V end lost 5 bases, the J end lost 2 bases, and 12 bases lay between the germline ends. CDR3 in amino acids: CASSPDGVTNEKLFF. The CDR3 region has the DNA TGTGCCAGCAGCCCGGATGGGGTGACTAATGAAAAACTGTTTTTT.

The J gene is TRBJ2-1, the V gene TRBV18; the match to TRBD1 covers 9 bases. Germline V gives CDR1 KGHSH, CDR2 LQKENI. This CDR3 contains 16 residues. V lost 0 bases to trimming and J lost 3 bases; unmatched junction nucleotides: 3. The CDR3 spells CASSPPGQGVYNEQFF. CDR3 nucleotides: TGTGCCAGCTCACCACCGGGACAGGGAGTCTACAATGAGCAGTTCTTC.